One and the same sample provided the 24 T cell receptor beta chains below, sequenced in a study of tumor and adjacent non-tumor tissue in lung cancer. RNA was extracted from bulk tissue without any cell sorting. The library came from three nested PCR rounds adapted from ARM-PCR protocols. TCRdb analysed the multiplex PCR reads with MiXCR anew, one entry per CDR3 protein. The sample lists about 80,000 distinct CDR3 sequences, under 70% seen once, with roughly 12% in the top ten. The sample was lung tumor tissue. The receptors stem from a woman aged 70-85 years with non-small cell lung cancer.

This clonotype was seen at least ten times. The V and J genes are TRBV4-2 and TRBJ2-5; TRBD2 matches 8 bases. The junction had 10 bases not matched to a gene; V was cut back by 0 bases and J by 1 base. Germline lookup yields CDR1 LGHNA and CDR2 YNFKEQ. The CDR3 sequence is 18 residues long. In nucleotides, the CDR3 is TGTGCCAGCAGCCAAGATCTTGCGGTGCGGGAGGTCCAAGAGACCCAGTACTTC. Its translation: CASSQDLAVREVQETQYF.

About this clonotype: The junction and the germline gene differ at one end; a read error may be behind it. The rearrangement joins TRBV6-5 to TRBJ2-1; 14 bases align to TRBD2. Germline V CDR1 and CDR2: MNHEY, SVGAGI. This CDR3 comprises 15 residues. CDR3 in amino acids: CVSSRGTSGSGEQFF. As DNA, the CDR3 is TGTGTCAGCAGTCGAGGGACTAGCGGGAGTGGTGAGCAGTTTTTC.

V gene TRBV30 combines with J gene TRBJ2-2; D ambiguous. This CDR3 comprises 12 residues. CDR1 GTSNPN and CDR2 SVGIG come from the germline V gene (reference sequence). With 1 base removed from V and 7 bases from J, the gap between germline ends came to 7 bases. CDR3 coding DNA: TGTGCCTGGAGTGGGCTGCTCGGGGAGCTGTTTTTT. Translation: CAWSGLLGELFF.

In regard to this clonotype: A read error may explain this, as a much larger clone is one base away. The V and J genes are TRBV28 and TRBJ1-2; the D gene is possibly TRBD1 (6 bases). Germline CDR1 and CDR2: MDHEN and SYDVKM. The CDR3 runs to 14 residues. Trimming removed 8 bases at V and 4 bases at J, with 17 bases between. The DNA for the CDR3 is TGTGCCAGCTCTCAAGGGACATTCGGCTATGGCTACACCTTC. Protein product: CASSQGTFGYGYTF.

As concerns this clonotype: Germline and junction disagree at one end, which may indicate a read error. The V gene is TRBV6-6, the J gene TRBJ1-2; TRBD1 matches at 8 bases. Germline V CDR1 and CDR2: MNHNY, SVGAGI (reference sequence). The CDR3 length is 14 residues. CDR3 sequence (DNA): TGTGCCATCAGTTACCAGGGGGCAGACTATGGCTACACCTTC. This encodes CAISYQGADYGYTF.

This clonotype was counted between two and nine times. The J gene is TRBJ1-2, the V gene TRBV7-8; D unresolved. The CDR3 spans 14 residues. The germline gives CDR1 SGHVS, CDR2 FQNEAQ. The V end was cut by 5 bases, the J end by 5 bases, with 15 bases between. CDR3 loop: CASSTSTEKYGYTF. In DNA, the CDR3 is TGTGCCAGCAGCACAAGCACGGAAAAGTATGGCTACACCTTC.

This clonotype was seen only once. Sequence at one end of the junction differs from germline and may be a read error. The DNA for the CDR3 is TGTGCCAGCAGAGGGGACACTGGGGTCAACGTCCTGACTTTC. Translation: CASRGDTGVNVLTF. The rearrangement links TRBV6-6 to TRBJ2-6, with a weak D call TRBD1 (6 bases). This CDR3 spans 14 amino acids. Germline values: CDR1 MNHNY, CDR2 SVGAGI (reference sequence).

On this clonotype itself: Because it lacks the conserved phenylalanine or tryptophan at the end, this CDR3 is likely a read error. The CDR3 region is CASSLNRILNYGYTL. CDR3 coding DNA: TGTGCCAGCAGTTTGAACAGGATCCTTAACTATGGCTACACCTTA. The rearrangement uses TRBV12-3 or TRBV12-4 and TRBJ1-2; TRBD1 is a possible D gene (5 bases). The CDR3 loop spans 15 amino acids. V was cut by 3 bases and J by 1 base, with 12 bases left in between.

The V call is TRBV6-5, the J call TRBJ2-1; no reliable D call. Germline V gene lookup returns CDR1 MNHEY and CDR2 SVGAGI. The CDR3 contains 15 residues. Trimming stripped 5 bases from V and 0 bases from J, with 11 bases between. The CDR3: CASSTLLGSYNEQFF. In DNA form, the CDR3 reads TGTGCCAGCAGTACGCTATTGGGCTCCTACAATGAGCAGTTCTTC.

The chain recombines TRBV29-1 with TRBJ2-3; TRBD2 matches 7 bases. The germline V gene has CDR1 SQVTM and CDR2 ANQGSEA. Trimming at V came to 5 bases and at J to 6 bases, leaving 11 bases not matched to a gene. This CDR3 region has 14 residues. CDR3 amino acids: CSVKGLDSEDTQYF. DNA for the CDR3: TGCAGCGTTAAAGGACTAGACTCCGAGGATACGCAGTATTTT.

A remark on this clonotype: The junction differs from germline at one of its ends, possibly a read error. This rearrangement joins TRBV4-1 to TRBJ2-1; 8 bases line up with TRBD2. The CDR3 extends over 20 amino acids. CDR1 and CDR2 from the germline V gene are MGHRA and YSYEKL. As DNA, the CDR3 is TGCGCCAGCAGCCTATGGCCGGGACTAGAATCGGCGGGTGGGTACAATGAGCAGATCTTC. Translated: CASSLWPGLESAGGYNEQIF.

CDR3 nucleotide sequence: TGTGCCAGCAGTTCTCCGACGGGGTCCTATGAGCAGTTCTTC. Protein product: CASSSPTGSYEQFF. The chain uses TRBV6-5 and TRBJ2-1; D is perhaps TRBD2 (5 bases). The CDR3 sequence is 14 residues long. CDR1 MNHEY and CDR2 SVGAGI come from the germline V gene. V gave up 4 bases and J gave up 8 bases, with 15 bases separating them.

This clonotype was counted at least ten times. In this CDR3 the conserved last residue, phenylalanine or tryptophan, is missing, so a read error is likely. The chain joins TRBV12-3 or TRBV12-4 to TRBJ1-2; unclear D gene. This CDR3 contains 12 residues. CDR3 residues: CASSLAAYGYTL. CDR3 nucleotide sequence: TGTGCCAGCAGCTTAGCGGCCTATGGCTACACCCTC.

This clonotype was seen repeatedly, ten times or more. The V call is TRBV7-8, the J call TRBJ2-5; D assignment may be TRBD1 or TRBD2 (5 bases each). There are 16 residues in the CDR3. The V end lost 7 bases, the J end lost 0 bases, and 18 bases lay between the germline ends. Germline values: CDR1 SGHVS, CDR2 FQNEAQ. CDR3 sequence: CASTSHRGRDQETQYF. CDR3 in DNA: TGTGCCAGCACTTCCCACCGGGGCAGGGACCAAGAGACCCAGTACTTC.

Concerning this clonotype: A much larger clone sits a single nucleotide away, making a read error possible. The J gene is TRBJ2-2, the V gene TRBV6-4; D is unclear. V dropped 4 bases and J dropped 1 base, with 25 bases sitting between them. The CDR3 is 20 amino acids. Germline V gives CDR1 MRHNA, CDR2 SNTAGT. The DNA of the CDR3 is TGTGCCAGCAGTGGCCAACCACAACAGACTCATACCAAGAACACCGGGGAGCTGTTTTTT. Translating it yields CASSGQPQQTHTKNTGELFF.

This clonotype was seen at least ten times. V usage is TRBV6-1 and J usage is TRBJ2-1, with 10 bases identical to TRBD1. The V gene's germline CDR1 is MNHNS and CDR2 SASEGT. This CDR3 spans 15 amino acids. The V gene end was trimmed by 6 bases and the J gene end by 4 bases; junction bases not matched to a gene: 6. The CDR3: CASRGDRGGYNEQFF. The CDR3 nucleotides are TGTGCCAGCAGGGGGGACAGGGGTGGGTACAATGAGCAGTTCTTC.

This chain uses TRBV29-1 with TRBJ1-1; D call uncertain. Trimming stripped 7 bases from V and 14 bases from J, with 20 bases between. Germline V gives CDR1 SQVTM, CDR2 ANQGSEA. The CDR3 spans 11 residues. The CDR3 sequence is CSAGVVSKGFF. CDR3 nucleotide sequence: TGCAGCGCCGGGGTGGTATCTAAAGGATTCTTT.

The chain couples TRBV6-6 to TRBJ1-2, with TRBD1 matching 7 bases. The CDR3 extends over 14 amino acids. Looked up from germline, CDR1 is MNHNY and CDR2 is SVGAGI (reference sequence). V shed 6 bases, J shed 9 bases, and the junction held 13 bases outside the gene matches. CDR3 sequence: CASRTLQGLHSYTF. The CDR3 region has the DNA TGTGCCAGCAGAACCTTACAGGGGTTGCATAGCTACACCTTC.

This clonotype was picked up a small number of times. For the CDR3, the DNA is TGTGCCAGGAGCCAAACCGATGAAAAACTGTTTTTT. This codes for CARSQTDEKLFF. V gene TRBV7-9 combines with J gene TRBJ1-4; D not resolved. The CDR3 extends over 12 amino acids. CDR1 is SEHNR and CDR2 is FQNEAQ in the germline V gene (reference sequence). The V and J ends lost 9 bases and 6 bases respectively, with 11 bases between them.

Concerning this clonotype: A much larger clone lies a single base off, so this may be a read error. The genes are TRBV10-3 and TRBJ2-3; D is perhaps TRBD1 or TRBD2 (6 bases each). Per the germline V gene, CDR1 is ENHRY and CDR2 is SYGVKD. This CDR3 region has 15 residues. CDR3 nucleotide sequence: TGTGCCATCAGAGGGCGGAGGGGGAGCATAGATACGCAGTATTTT. As protein: CAIRGRRGSIDTQYF.

In this sample, this clonotype turned up many times. The chain employs TRBV30 and TRBJ2-3; 13 bases match TRBD2. From germline, CDR1 is GTSNPN and CDR2 SVGIG (reference sequence). J was trimmed by 5 bases and V by 2 bases; bases with no gene match: 4. This CDR3 contains 15 residues. CDR3 sequence (DNA): TGTGCCTGGAGTATACTAGCGGGAGGGGGAGATACGCAGTATTTT. The encoded protein is CAWSILAGGGDTQYF.

As for this clonotype: The germline gene is not matched at one end of the junction; a read error may be the cause. The gene calls are TRBV29-1 and TRBJ1-3, with D maybe TRBD1 (5 bases). The CDR3 runs to 13 residues. CDR1 SQVTM and CDR2 ANQGSEA come from the germline V gene. CDR3 amino acids: CNVDPQGRNTIYF. CDR3 sequence (DNA): TGCAACGTTGACCCGCAGGGTCGTAACACCATATATTTT. The full variable domain, its missing parts supplied by reference TRBV29-1 and TRBJ1-3, is SAVISQKPSRDICQRGTSLTIQCQVDSQVTMMFWYRQQPGQSLTLIATANQGSEATYESGFVIDKFPISRPNLTFSTLTVSNMSPEDSSIYLCNVDPQGRNTIYFGEGSWLTVV.

The rearrangement joins TRBV18 to TRBJ2-3, with D possibly TRBD2 on 7 matching bases. This CDR3 has 21 amino acids. Germline CDR1 and CDR2: KGHSH and LQKENI. The V end was cut by 4 bases, the J end by 1 base, with 30 bases between. The CDR3 DNA reads TGTGCCAGCTCACACAACCCCGGGCAGGAGACGGGGGGCGACGGCACAGATACGCAGTATTTT. This codes for CASSHNPGQETGGDGTDTQYF. The whole variable domain, filled in from reference TRBV18 and TRBJ2-3, reads NAGVMQNPRHLVRRRGQEARLRCSPMKGHSHVYWYRQLPEEGLKFMVYLQKENIIDESGMPKERFSAEFPKEGPSILRIQQVVRGDSAAYFCASSHNPGQETGGDGTDTQYFGPGTRLTVL.

With respect to this clonotype: At one end the junction does not follow the germline gene, possibly because of a read error. The chain has TRBV11-3 and TRBJ2-1; the D gene is possibly TRBD1 (6 bases). The last part of the DNA fits TRBJ2-7 better; the J call may be wrong. There are 15 residues in the CDR3. From germline, CDR1 is SGHNT and CDR2 YENEEA. DNA for the CDR3: TGTGCCAACAGCTTCCAGGGGAGCACCTACAATGAGCAGTACTTC. Its translation: CANSFQGSTYNEQYF.